This is a list of T cell receptor beta chains from one sample in a study of blood T cell repertoires in COVID-19. Assay used: immunoSEQ multiplex PCR; TCRdb lists only in-frame clones, some missing. This table has roughly 410,000 clones, roughly 90% appearing once. Sequencing was done on a sample of peripheral blood. Every receptor here comes from a man aged 35 to 55 with acute or convalescent COVID-19. CDR3s include the opening cysteine and the closing phenylalanine or tryptophan. Fields, in order: clone size, J gene, V gene, D gene, CDR3 protein, CDR3 DNA. A D gene is named only where the DNA matches it firmly. The listing skips clone size in some rows; elsewhere it reads once, few, many or a size class.

clone size: .; J gene: TRBJ1-1; V gene: TRBV30; D gene: TRBD1; CDR3 protein: CAWSFGQGGTEAFF; CDR3 DNA: TGTGCCTGGAGTTTCGGACAGGGAGGCACTGAAGCTTTCTTT
clone size: .; J gene: TRBJ1-5; V gene: TRBV6-5; D gene: .; CDR3 protein: CASSSGARRDQPQHF; CDR3 DNA: TGTGCCAGCAGTTCTGGGGCAAGGAGGGATCAGCCCCAGCATTTT
clone size: .; J gene: TRBJ1-1; V gene: TRBV28; D gene: TRBD1; CDR3 protein: CASSLSGDRAFF; CDR3 DNA: TGTGCCAGCAGTTTGTCTGGGGACAGAGCTTTCTTT
clone size: .; J gene: TRBJ2-5; V gene: TRBV15; D gene: .; CDR3 protein: CATSRALRGAQETQYF; CDR3 DNA: TGTGCCACCAGCAGAGCCTTGCGGGGAGCGCAAGAGACCCAGTACTTC
clone size: .; J gene: TRBJ1-2; V gene: TRBV12-3/TRBV12-4; D gene: .; CDR3 protein: CASSLGAGHGYTF; CDR3 DNA: TGTGCCAGCAGTTTAGGGGCAGGGCATGGCTACACCTTC
clone size: .; J gene: TRBJ2-7; V gene: TRBV12-3/TRBV12-4; D gene: .; CDR3 protein: CASGRDYEQYF; CDR3 DNA: TGTGCCAGCGGCAGGGACTACGAGCAGTACTTC
clone size: .; J gene: TRBJ2-7; V gene: TRBV28; D gene: .; CDR3 protein: CASSLMQGEQYF; CDR3 DNA: TGTGCCAGCAGTTTAATGCAGGGCGAGCAGTACTTC
clone size: once; J gene: TRBJ1-1; V gene: TRBV19; D gene: TRBD1; CDR3 protein: CASSIETGSPNTEAFF; CDR3 DNA: TGTGCCAGTAGTATAGAGACAGGGAGTCCGAACACTGAAGCTTTCTTT
clone size: .; J gene: TRBJ2-7; V gene: TRBV10-3; D gene: TRBD2; CDR3 protein: CAISEFPGGGPYEQYF; CDR3 DNA: TGTGCCATCAGTGAGTTCCCCGGGGGAGGGCCCTACGAGCAGTACTTC
clone size: .; J gene: TRBJ1-5; V gene: TRBV6-1; D gene: .; CDR3 protein: CASSEGGRGGQPQHF; CDR3 DNA: TGTGCCAGCAGTGAAGGGGGCAGGGGCGGTCAGCCCCAGCATTTT
clone size: .; J gene: TRBJ1-2; V gene: TRBV30; D gene: .; CDR3 protein: CAWSDSQAYGYTF; CDR3 DNA: TGTGCCTGGAGTGACAGTCAAGCCTACGGCTACACCTTC
clone size: .; J gene: TRBJ1-4; V gene: TRBV6-5; D gene: .; CDR3 protein: CASKERTATNEKLFF; CDR3 DNA: TGTGCCAGCAAAGAACGGACAGCAACTAATGAAAAACTGTTTTTT
clone size: .; J gene: TRBJ1-5; V gene: TRBV6-6; D gene: .; CDR3 protein: CASSYSRGEQPQHF; CDR3 DNA: TGTGCCAGCAGTTACTCCCGGGGTGAGCAGCCCCAGCATTTT
clone size: .; J gene: TRBJ2-7; V gene: TRBV9; D gene: .; CDR3 protein: CASSVGTRADLGEQYF; CDR3 DNA: TGTGCCAGCAGCGTGGGGACAAGGGCGGACCTGGGCGAGCAGTACTTC
clone size: .; J gene: TRBJ2-7; V gene: TRBV5-8; D gene: .; CDR3 protein: CASSSDWGGERDYEQYF; CDR3 DNA: TGTGCCAGCAGCTCTGACTGGGGAGGCGAACGTGATTACGAGCAGTACTTC
clone size: .; J gene: TRBJ1-2; V gene: TRBV27; D gene: .; CDR3 protein: CASSFAGAGLNYGYTF; CDR3 DNA: TGTGCCAGCAGTTTTGCGGGGGCTGGTTTGAACTATGGCTACACCTTC
clone size: .; J gene: TRBJ1-2; V gene: TRBV5-4; D gene: .; CDR3 protein: CASSSKDGNYGYTF; CDR3 DNA: TGTGCCAGCAGCTCCAAAGACGGGAACTATGGCTACACCTTC
clone size: .; J gene: TRBJ1-2; V gene: TRBV3-1/TRBV3-2; D gene: .; CDR3 protein: CASSQRGDGYTF; CDR3 DNA: TGTGCCAGCAGCCAACGGGGGGATGGCTACACCTTC
clone size: .; J gene: TRBJ2-5; V gene: TRBV5-1; D gene: .; CDR3 protein: CASSFGGRNVQETQYF; CDR3 DNA: TGCGCCAGCAGCTTCGGCGGGCGGAACGTCCAAGAGACCCAGTACTTC
clone size: .; J gene: TRBJ2-5; V gene: TRBV3-1/TRBV3-2; D gene: .; CDR3 protein: CALWQTQYF; CDR3 DNA: TGTGCCCTTTGGCAGACCCAGTACTTC
clone size: .; J gene: TRBJ2-2; V gene: TRBV5-1; D gene: .; CDR3 protein: CASSSTANTGELFF; CDR3 DNA: TGCGCCAGCAGCTCTACAGCGAACACCGGGGAGCTGTTTTTT
clone size: .; J gene: TRBJ1-1; V gene: TRBV10-1; D gene: TRBD1; CDR3 protein: CASSEKLGQGSTEAFF; CDR3 DNA: TGCGCCAGCAGTGAAAAATTAGGACAGGGTTCCACTGAAGCTTTCTTT
clone size: .; J gene: TRBJ1-1; V gene: TRBV6-2/TRBV6-3; D gene: TRBD1; CDR3 protein: CASSSTDRAIAEAFF; CDR3 DNA: TGTGCCAGCAGTTCGACGGACAGGGCCATCGCTGAAGCTTTCTTT
clone size: few; J gene: TRBJ1-1; V gene: TRBV29-1; D gene: TRBD1; CDR3 protein: CSVRQGLDTEAFF; CDR3 DNA: TGCAGCGTTCGACAGGGGTTAGACACTGAAGCTTTCTTT
clone size: once; J gene: TRBJ2-7; V gene: TRBV11-2; D gene: TRBD2; CDR3 protein: CASSSAGTRSSYEQYF; CDR3 DNA: TGTGCCAGCAGCTCGGCCGGGACTAGAAGCTCCTACGAGCAGTACTTC
clone size: .; J gene: TRBJ1-1; V gene: TRBV9; D gene: .; CDR3 protein: CASSVGEGVVRTEAFF; CDR3 DNA: TGTGCCAGCAGCGTAGGGGAGGGGGTTGTCCGCACTGAAGCTTTCTTT
clone size: .; J gene: TRBJ1-1; V gene: TRBV7-9; D gene: .; CDR3 protein: CASSFGEAFF; CDR3 DNA: TGTGCCAGCAGCTTCGGTGAAGCTTTCTTT
clone size: .; J gene: TRBJ1-1; V gene: TRBV19; D gene: .; CDR3 protein: CASSSGAGLLNTEAFF; CDR3 DNA: TGTGCCAGTAGTTCTGGGGCAGGGCTACTGAACACTGAAGCTTTCTTT
clone size: .; J gene: TRBJ2-5; V gene: TRBV9; D gene: .; CDR3 protein: CASSVGAAGLQETQYF; CDR3 DNA: TGTGCCAGCAGCGTAGGCGCGGCGGGGTTACAAGAGACCCAGTACTTC
clone size: few; J gene: TRBJ1-4; V gene: TRBV19; D gene: TRBD1; CDR3 protein: CAAGNTGGTEKLFF; CDR3 DNA: TGTGCCGCAGGAAATACAGGGGGGACTGAAAAACTGTTTTTT
clone size: once; J gene: TRBJ2-7; V gene: TRBV7-9; D gene: .; CDR3 protein: CASSPTYEQYF; CDR3 DNA: TGTGCCAGCAGCCCCACCTACGAGCAGTACTTC
clone size: .; J gene: TRBJ2-2; V gene: TRBV7-9; D gene: .; CDR3 protein: CASSFIGGTGELFF; CDR3 DNA: TGTGCCAGCAGCTTCATAGGGGGCACCGGGGAGCTGTTTTTT
clone size: once; J gene: TRBJ1-6; V gene: TRBV5-1; D gene: TRBD1; CDR3 protein: CASSLIGQGASPLHF; CDR3 DNA: TGCGCCAGCAGCTTGATTGGGCAGGGGGCGTCACCCCTCCACTTT
clone size: .; J gene: TRBJ1-1; V gene: TRBV28; D gene: TRBD1; CDR3 protein: CASSLQGASTEAFF; CDR3 DNA: TGTGCCAGCAGTTTACAGGGGGCGAGTACTGAAGCTTTCTTT
clone size: .; J gene: TRBJ2-2; V gene: TRBV7-9; D gene: .; CDR3 protein: CASSSQGSGELFF; CDR3 DNA: TGTGCCAGCAGCTCCCAGGGGTCCGGGGAGCTGTTTTTT
clone size: .; J gene: TRBJ2-2; V gene: TRBV20-1; D gene: .; CDR3 protein: CSAPRGGELFF; CDR3 DNA: TGCAGTGCACCAAGAGGGGGGGAGCTGTTTTTT
clone size: .; J gene: TRBJ2-7; V gene: TRBV27; D gene: TRBD1; CDR3 protein: CASSLSGQGAYEQYF; CDR3 DNA: TGTGCCAGCAGTTTATCGGGACAGGGGGCCTACGAGCAGTACTTC
clone size: few; J gene: TRBJ2-2; V gene: TRBV27; D gene: .; CDR3 protein: CASSFTGTKGAGELFF; CDR3 DNA: TGTGCCAGCAGTTTCACCGGGACAAAAGGTGCCGGGGAGCTGTTTTTT
clone size: once; J gene: TRBJ2-7; V gene: TRBV4-2; D gene: TRBD2; CDR3 protein: CASSQDPAGREQYF; CDR3 DNA: TGTGCCAGCAGCCAAGATCCAGCGGGGAGAGAGCAGTACTTC
clone size: once; J gene: TRBJ1-1; V gene: TRBV29-1; D gene: .; CDR3 protein: CSVGGTNTEAFF; CDR3 DNA: TGCAGCGTAGGGGGTACCAACACTGAAGCTTTCTTT
clone size: .; J gene: TRBJ2-7; V gene: TRBV6-5; D gene: TRBD1; CDR3 protein: CASSPESRQGSRQYF; CDR3 DNA: TGTGCCAGCAGTCCCGAGAGCCGACAGGGGTCGCGGCAGTACTTC
clone size: .; J gene: TRBJ1-2; V gene: TRBV2; D gene: .; CDR3 protein: CASTRLRGGGGYTF; CDR3 DNA: TGTGCCAGCACGAGGCTCCGAGGGGGGGGTGGCTACACCTTC
clone size: .; J gene: TRBJ2-5; V gene: TRBV2; D gene: .; CDR3 protein: CASYYNRRGGETQYF; CDR3 DNA: TGTGCCAGCTACTACAACCGGAGGGGCGGGGAGACCCAGTACTTC
clone size: .; J gene: TRBJ1-1; V gene: TRBV9; D gene: .; CDR3 protein: CASSPDGKNTEAFF; CDR3 DNA: TGTGCCAGCAGCCCGGACGGGAAGAACACTGAAGCTTTCTTT
clone size: .; J gene: TRBJ1-2; V gene: TRBV7-9; D gene: .; CDR3 protein: CASSLGGDFYGYTF; CDR3 DNA: TGTGCCAGCAGCTTAGGGGGAGATTTCTATGGCTACACCTTC
clone size: once; J gene: TRBJ2-1; V gene: TRBV21-1; D gene: .; CDR3 protein: CASSKGTSDGNEQFF; CDR3 DNA: TGTGCCAGCAGCAAAGGGACTAGTGACGGCAATGAGCAGTTCTTC
clone size: .; J gene: TRBJ1-1; V gene: TRBV19; D gene: .; CDR3 protein: CASSIGGPEAFF; CDR3 DNA: TGTGCCAGTAGTATCGGGGGACCCGAAGCTTTCTTT